Listed below are T cell receptor beta chains from one sample, sequenced in a study of OX40 agonist ivuxolimab in advanced cancers. Measured with immunoSEQ multiplex PCR; TCRdb has only the in-frame clones, and not every one. The sample holds fewer than 30,000 clones, approximately 70% seen once. The input for sequencing was CD4+ or CD8+ T cells sorted from blood, taken in a trial of the OX40 agonist ivuxolimab. All receptors derive from an adult with an advanced solid tumor such as melanoma, head and neck, liver or kidney cancer. CDR3s include the opening cysteine and the closing phenylalanine or tryptophan. D genes are given only for firm matches. Clone size, where shown, is once, few, many, or a class for clones that have expanded.

>.|TRBV13|TRBD1|TRBJ2-7
TGTGCCAGCAGCCCCCGGGACAGGGGGGGGTACGAGCAGTACTTC
CASSPRDRGGYEQYF
>.|TRBV30|TRBD1|TRBJ1-2
TGTGCCGGGACAGGGCTTTATGGCTACACCTTC
CAGTGLYGYTF
>.|TRBV10-3|.|TRBJ1-2
TGTGCCATCAGTGAGTCTCAACAGGCCCGGGATAACTATGGCTACACCTTC
CAISESQQARDNYGYTF
>.|TRBV30|.|TRBJ1-2
TGTGCCAGCACCTTAGGAGACCGCATCTATGGCTACACCTTC
CASTLGDRIYGYTF
>.|TRBV7-3|.|TRBJ2-3
TGTGCCAGCAACCCGGTGGGACTCACAGATACGCAGTATTTT
CASNPVGLTDTQYF
>.|TRBV18|TRBD2|TRBJ2-3
TGTGCCAGCTCAGAAGCCGGGACTAGCGGGGGCTACACAGATACGCAGTATTTT
CASSEAGTSGGYTDTQYF
>.|TRBV7-3|.|TRBJ2-1
TGTGCCAGCAGCTGGGACCCGTCGGAGTACAATGAGCAGTTCTTC
CASSWDPSEYNEQFF
>few|TRBV9|TRBD2|TRBJ2-3
TGTGCCAGCAGCGTAGGGACTAGCGCAGATACGCAGTATTTT
CASSVGTSADTQYF
>.|TRBV27|.|TRBJ2-3
TGTGCCAGCGCTCCGGGCACAGATACGCAGTATTTT
CASAPGTDTQYF
>once|TRBV6-5|.|TRBJ2-7
TGTGCCAGCAGTTACGAGGGTTACGAGCAGTACTTC
CASSYEGYEQYF
>.|TRBV27|.|TRBJ1-5
TGTGCCAGCAGCCCAGAACGCTCCGGGGGCAATCAGCCCCAGCATTTT
CASSPERSGGNQPQHF
>.|TRBV7-2|.|TRBJ2-7
TGTGCCAGCACCCAATGGGCAGGAGACTACGAGCAGTACTTC
CASTQWAGDYEQYF
>.|TRBV7-9|TRBD1|TRBJ2-7
TGTGCCAGCAGCTCAGACAGGGGTTGGGCCTACGAGCAGTACTTC
CASSSDRGWAYEQYF
>.|TRBV13|.|TRBJ2-1
TGTGCCAGCAGCTTAGGACATCCTCAGTTCTTC
CASSLGHPQFF
>.|TRBV28|.|TRBJ2-7
TGTGCCAGCAGTTTCAGGGTCTCCTACGAGCAGTACTTC
CASSFRVSYEQYF
>.|TRBV9|.|TRBJ1-1
TGTGCCAGCAGCGTAGAGGGGGATCCCGTGTACACTGAAGCTTTCTTT
CASSVEGDPVYTEAFF
>once|TRBV7-2|.|TRBJ2-3
TGTGCCAGCAGACCCACGGGGAAAGATACGCAGTATTTT
CASRPTGKDTQYF